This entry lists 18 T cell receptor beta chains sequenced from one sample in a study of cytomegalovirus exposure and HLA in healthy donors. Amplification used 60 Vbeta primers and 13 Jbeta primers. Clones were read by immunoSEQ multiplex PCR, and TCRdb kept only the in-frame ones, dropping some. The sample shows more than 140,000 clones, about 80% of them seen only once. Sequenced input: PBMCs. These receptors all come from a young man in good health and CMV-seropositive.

The CDR3 coding sequence is TGTGCCAGCTCGCTATACCATGGACTAGCGGTAGACTACGAGCAGTACTTC. Translated: CASSLYHGLAVDYEQYF. The chain combines TRBV18 with TRBJ2-7, with TRBD2 matching 10 bases. V gave up 6 bases and J gave up 3 bases; unmatched junction bases: 14. This CDR3 is 17 amino acids long. CDR1 KGHSH and CDR2 LQKENI come from the germline V gene.

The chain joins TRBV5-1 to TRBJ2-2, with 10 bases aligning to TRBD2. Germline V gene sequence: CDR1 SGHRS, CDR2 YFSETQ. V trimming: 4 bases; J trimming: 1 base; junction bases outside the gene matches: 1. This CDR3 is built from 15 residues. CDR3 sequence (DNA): TGCGCCAGCAGCACTAGCGGGGTGAACACCGGGGAGCTGTTTTTT. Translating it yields CASSTSGVNTGELFF.

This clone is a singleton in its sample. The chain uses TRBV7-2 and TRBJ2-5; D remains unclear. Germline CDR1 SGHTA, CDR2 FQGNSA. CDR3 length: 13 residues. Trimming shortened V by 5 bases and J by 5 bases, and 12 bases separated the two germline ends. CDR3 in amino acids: CASSTMFGETQYF. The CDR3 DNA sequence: TGTGCCAGCAGCACAATGTTCGGGGAGACCCAGTACTTC.

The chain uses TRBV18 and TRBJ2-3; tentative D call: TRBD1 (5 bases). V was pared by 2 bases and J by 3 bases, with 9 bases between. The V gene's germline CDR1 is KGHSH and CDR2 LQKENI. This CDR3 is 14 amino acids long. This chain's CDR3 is CASSPSTETDTQYF. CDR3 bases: TGTGCCAGCTCACCATCGACAGAAACAGATACGCAGTATTTT.

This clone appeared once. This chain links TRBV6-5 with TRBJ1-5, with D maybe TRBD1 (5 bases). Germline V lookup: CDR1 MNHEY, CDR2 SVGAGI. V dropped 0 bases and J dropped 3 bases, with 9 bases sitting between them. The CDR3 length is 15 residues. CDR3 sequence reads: CASSYSGLANQPQHF. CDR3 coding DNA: TGTGCCAGCAGTTACTCGGGACTGGCCAATCAGCCCCAGCATTTT.

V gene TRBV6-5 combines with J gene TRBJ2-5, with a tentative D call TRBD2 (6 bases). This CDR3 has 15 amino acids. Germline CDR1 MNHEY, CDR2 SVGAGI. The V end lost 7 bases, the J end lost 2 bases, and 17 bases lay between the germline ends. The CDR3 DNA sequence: TGTGCCAGCAACCCCGGGGCGGGGAATCAAGAGACCCAGTACTTC. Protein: CASNPGAGNQETQYF.

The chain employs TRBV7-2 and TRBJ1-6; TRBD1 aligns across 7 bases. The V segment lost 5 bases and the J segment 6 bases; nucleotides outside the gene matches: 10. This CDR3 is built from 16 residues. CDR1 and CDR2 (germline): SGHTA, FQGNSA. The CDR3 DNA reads TGTGCCAGCAGCACCCATGACAGGGAAGTTAATTCACCCCTCCACTTT. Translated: CASSTHDREVNSPLHF. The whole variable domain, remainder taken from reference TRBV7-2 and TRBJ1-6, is GAGVSQSPSNKVTEKGKDVELRCDPISGHTALYWYRQSLGQGLEFLIYFQGNSAPDKSGLPSDRFSAERTGGSVSTLTIQRTQQEDSAVYLCASSTHDREVNSPLHFGNGTRLTVT.

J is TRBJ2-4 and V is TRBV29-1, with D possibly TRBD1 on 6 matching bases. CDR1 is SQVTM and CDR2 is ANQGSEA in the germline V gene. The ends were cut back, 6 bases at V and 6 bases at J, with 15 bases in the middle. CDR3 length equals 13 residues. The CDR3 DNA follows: TGCAGCGTAGTACAGGGTGCCGGAAACATTCAGTACTTC. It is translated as CSVVQGAGNIQYF.

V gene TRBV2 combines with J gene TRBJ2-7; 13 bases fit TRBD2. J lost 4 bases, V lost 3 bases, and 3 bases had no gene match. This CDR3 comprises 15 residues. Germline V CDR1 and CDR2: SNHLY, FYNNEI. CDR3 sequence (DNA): TGTGCCAGCAGTGAGAGGACTAGCGGGGGTTACGAGCAGTACTTC. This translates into CASSERTSGGYEQYF. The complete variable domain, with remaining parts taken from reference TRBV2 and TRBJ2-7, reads EPEVTQTPSHQVTQMGQEVILRCVPISNHLYFYWYRQILGQKVEFLVSFYNNEISEKSEIFDDQFSVERPDGSNFTLKIRSTKLEDSAMYFCASSERTSGGYEQYFGPGTRLTVT.

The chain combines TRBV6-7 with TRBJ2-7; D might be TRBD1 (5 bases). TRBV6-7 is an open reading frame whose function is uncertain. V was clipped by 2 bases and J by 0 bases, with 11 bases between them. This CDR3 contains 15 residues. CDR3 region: CASSYARAFSYEQYF. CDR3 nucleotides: TGTGCCAGCAGTTACGCCAGGGCCTTCTCCTACGAGCAGTACTTC.

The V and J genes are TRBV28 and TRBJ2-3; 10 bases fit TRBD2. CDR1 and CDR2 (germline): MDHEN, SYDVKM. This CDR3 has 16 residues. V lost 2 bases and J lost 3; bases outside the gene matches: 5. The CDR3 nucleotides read TGTGCCAGCAGTTTAACACTAGCGGGGAGAACAGATACGCAGTATTTT. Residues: CASSLTLAGRTDTQYF.

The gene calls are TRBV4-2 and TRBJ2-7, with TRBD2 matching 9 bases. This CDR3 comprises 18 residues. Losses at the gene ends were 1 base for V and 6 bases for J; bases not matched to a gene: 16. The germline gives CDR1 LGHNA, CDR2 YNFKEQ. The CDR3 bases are TGTGCCAGCAGCCAAGGGGTTAGCGGGAGAGGACCCTTTAGCGAGCAGTACTTC. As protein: CASSQGVSGRGPFSEQYF.

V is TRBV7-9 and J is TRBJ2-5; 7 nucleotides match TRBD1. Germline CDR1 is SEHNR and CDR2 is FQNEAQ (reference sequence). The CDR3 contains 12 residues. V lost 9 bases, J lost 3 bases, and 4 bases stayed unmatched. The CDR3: CASEGTEETQYF. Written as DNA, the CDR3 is TGTGCCAGTGAAGGGACAGAAGAGACCCAGTACTTC.

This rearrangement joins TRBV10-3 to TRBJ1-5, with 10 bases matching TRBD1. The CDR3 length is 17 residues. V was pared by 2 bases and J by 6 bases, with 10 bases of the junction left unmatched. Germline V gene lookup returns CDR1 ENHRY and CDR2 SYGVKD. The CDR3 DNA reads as TGTGCCATCAGTGAGGGCCAGGGACAGGGGTTAGGTCAGCCCCAGCATTTT. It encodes CAISEGQGQGLGQPQHF.

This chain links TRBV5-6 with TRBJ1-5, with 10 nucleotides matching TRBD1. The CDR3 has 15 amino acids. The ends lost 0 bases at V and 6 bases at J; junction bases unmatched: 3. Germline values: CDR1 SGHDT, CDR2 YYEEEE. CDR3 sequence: CASSLGGTGVQPQHF. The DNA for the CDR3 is TGTGCCAGCAGCTTGGGGGGGACAGGGGTTCAGCCCCAGCATTTT. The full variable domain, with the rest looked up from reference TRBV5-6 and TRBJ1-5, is DAGVTQSPTHLIKTRGQQVTLRCSPKSGHDTVSWYQQALGQGPQFIFQYYEEEERQRGNFPDRFSGHQFPNYSSELNVNALLLGDSALYLCASSLGGTGVQPQHFGDGTRLSIL.

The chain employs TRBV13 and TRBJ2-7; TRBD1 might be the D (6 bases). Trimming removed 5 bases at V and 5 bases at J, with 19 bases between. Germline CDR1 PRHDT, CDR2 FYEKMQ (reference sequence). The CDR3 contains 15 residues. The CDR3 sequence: CASSPRPGDMHEQYF. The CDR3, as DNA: TGTGCCAGCAGCCCCCGACCAGGGGATATGCACGAGCAGTACTTC.

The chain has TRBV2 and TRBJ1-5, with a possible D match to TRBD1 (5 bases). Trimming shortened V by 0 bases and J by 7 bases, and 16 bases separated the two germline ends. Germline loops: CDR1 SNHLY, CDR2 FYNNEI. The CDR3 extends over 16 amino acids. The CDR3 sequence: CASSEAGREVKQPQHF. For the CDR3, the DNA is TGTGCCAGCAGTGAAGCTGGCAGGGAAGTTAAACAGCCCCAGCATTTT.

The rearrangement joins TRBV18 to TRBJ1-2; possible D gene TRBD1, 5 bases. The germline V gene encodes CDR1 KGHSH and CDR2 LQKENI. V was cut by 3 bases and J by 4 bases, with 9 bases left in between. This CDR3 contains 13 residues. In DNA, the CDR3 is TGTGCCAGCTCACCGACGACAGCCTATGGCTACACCTTC. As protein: CASSPTTAYGYTF.